The TCR beta chain under discussion was sequenced for a study of blood T cell repertoires in COVID-19. Study-level background: Specimens from acute and convalescent COVID-19 originated in the United States, Italy and Spain. T cells, B-cell-depleted T cells, or PBMCs provided the cDNA or gDNA that served as material.

Enrolled during active infection, Seattle patients were then followed longitudinally. As originally analysed: Scientists estimated how many nucleated cells there were by amplifying reference gene primers. Sequencing used immunoSEQ multiplex PCR; TCRdb keeps in-frame clones, though not all of them. D and trimming were read from the DNA, whereas the V and J calls and clone size are those reported in that table. The data hold fewer than 300,000 clones, with around 90% observed a single time. The TCR originated in a person aged 18-30 years with COVID-19, enrolled during active disease. Material: peripheral blood.

CDR3 in amino acids: CASSESRGRLLEQYF. CDR3 in DNA: TGCGCCAGCAGTGAGTCAAGAGGGAGGCTTCTCGAGCAGTACTTC. The chain recombines TRBV10-2 with TRBJ2-7, with a possible D match to TRBD2 (6 bases). Looked up from germline, CDR1 is WSHSY and CDR2 is SAAADI. V was clipped by 0 bases and J by 6 bases, with 15 bases between them. This CDR3 has 15 residues.